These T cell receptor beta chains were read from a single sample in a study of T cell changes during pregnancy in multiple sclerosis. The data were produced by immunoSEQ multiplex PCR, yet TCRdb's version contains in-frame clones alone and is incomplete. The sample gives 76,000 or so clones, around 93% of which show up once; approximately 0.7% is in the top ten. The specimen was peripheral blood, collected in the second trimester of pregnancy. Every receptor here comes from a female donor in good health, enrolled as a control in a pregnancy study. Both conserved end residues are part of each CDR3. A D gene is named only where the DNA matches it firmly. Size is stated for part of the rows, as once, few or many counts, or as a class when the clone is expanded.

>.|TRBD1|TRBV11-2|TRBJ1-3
CASSSGGPGNTIYF
TGTGCCAGCAGCTCAGGGGGTCCGGGAAACACCATATATTTT
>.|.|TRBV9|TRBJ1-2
CASSVEATYGYTF
TGTGCCAGCAGCGTAGAAGCAACCTATGGCTACACCTTC
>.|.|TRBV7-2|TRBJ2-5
CASSYPDYPRETQYF
TGTGCCAGCAGCTACCCGGACTATCCGAGAGAGACCCAGTACTTC
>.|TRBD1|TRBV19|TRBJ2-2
CASSTTGVTGELFF
TGTGCCAGTAGTACGACAGGGGTTACCGGGGAGCTGTTTTTT
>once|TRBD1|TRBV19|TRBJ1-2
CASSSDRDDGYTF
TGTGCCAGTAGTTCGGACAGGGACGATGGCTACACCTTC
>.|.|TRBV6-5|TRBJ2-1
CASSYQRQNSYNEQFF
TGTGCCAGCAGTTACCAACGACAAAATTCCTACAATGAGCAGTTCTTC
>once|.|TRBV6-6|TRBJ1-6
CASTGVSSPLHF
TGTGCCAGCACAGGGGTGAGTTCACCCCTCCACTTT
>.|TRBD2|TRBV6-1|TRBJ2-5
CASSEVASGGQETQYF
TGTGCCAGCAGTGAAGTGGCTAGCGGGGGTCAAGAGACCCAGTACTTC
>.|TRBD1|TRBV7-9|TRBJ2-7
CASSPGQGAGEQYF
TGTGCCAGCAGCCCGGGACAGGGGGCAGGCGAGCAGTACTTC
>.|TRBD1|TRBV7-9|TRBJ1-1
CASSLERGRVNTEAFF
TGTGCCAGCAGCTTAGAAAGGGGGCGGGTGAACACTGAAGCTTTCTTT
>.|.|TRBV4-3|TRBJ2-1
CASARSTSTEQFF
TGCGCCAGCGCCCGTAGTACTTCTACTGAGCAGTTCTTC
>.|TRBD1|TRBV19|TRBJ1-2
CASSTRDRGNYGYTF
TGTGCCAGTAGTACCCGGGACAGGGGAAACTATGGCTACACCTTC
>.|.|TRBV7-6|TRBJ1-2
CASSLSQGPSGYTF
TGTGCCAGCAGCCTATCCCAGGGGCCGAGTGGCTACACCTTC
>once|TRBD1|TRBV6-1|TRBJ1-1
CASSGDSGNEAFF
TGTGCCAGCAGTGGGGACAGTGGGAATGAAGCTTTCTTT
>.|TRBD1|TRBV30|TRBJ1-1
CAWRTGVRNTEAFF
TGTGCCTGGAGGACAGGGGTGAGGAACACTGAAGCTTTCTTT
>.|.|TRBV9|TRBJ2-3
CASSVDPRVDGTDTQYF
TGTGCCAGCAGCGTAGATCCCCGGGTAGATGGCACAGATACGCAGTATTTT
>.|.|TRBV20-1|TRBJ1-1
CSAMGAWEAFF
TGCAGCGCTATGGGGGCTTGGGAAGCTTTCTTT
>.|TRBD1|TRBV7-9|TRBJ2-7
CASSFDRDEQYF
TGTGCCAGCAGCTTCGACAGGGACGAGCAGTACTTC